Below, one T cell receptor beta chain is given with its context. Its antigen is undetermined. The data stem from a study of cytomegalovirus exposure and HLA in healthy donors. Study-wide points: An apparent linkage of common viral pathogens to several of the most significant clusters emerged in a later analysis.

The PCR made use of 60 Vbeta and 13 Jbeta primers. TCRdb keeps only in-frame clones here, not all; method: immunoSEQ multiplex PCR. The sample holds roughly 130,000 clones, around 83% seen once. The CDR3 runs to 18 residues. J lost 5 bases, V lost 6 bases, and 15 bases had no gene match. Germline V gives CDR1 MDHEN, CDR2 SYDVKM. The sequencing input was PBMCs. This clonotype was obtained from a human donor in good health. The V and J genes are TRBV28 and TRBJ1-6; 8 positions match TRBD1. CDR3 DNA: TGTGCCAGCAGCATTCGACAGGGGAGCGTTTTCGATAATTCACCCCTCCACTTT. It translates to CASSIRQGSVFDNSPLHF.